Included here is one T cell receptor beta chain sequence, with context. Its antigen is not identified. The CDR3 extends over 15 amino acids. Trimming pared 0 bases from V and 2 bases from J, leaving 10 bases between. Germline loops: CDR1 SEHNR, CDR2 FQNEAQ (reference sequence). This entry comes from a study of T-cell reconstitution after alpha-beta-depleted transplantation in children. Study-level results: Alpha-beta T cells present about two months after transplant were reported to originate from several hundred expanded graft clones. T-cell numbers and diversity, one year after transplant, stemmed largely from T cells that were newly produced.

Unique molecular identifiers were built into the TCRbeta library. MiXCR, run by TCRdb on the PCR reads, gives a single entry per CDR3 protein. Among fewer than 500,000 distinct CDR3 sequences listed, around two fifths were seen once. V and J are TRBV7-9 and TRBJ1-1; D remains unclear. The TCR comes from a girl between 2 and 10 years old with aplastic anemia, due to receive a stem cell transplant. This sample comprised PBMCs, obtained before TCRalphabeta/CD19-depleted stem cell transplant. The CDR3 reads CASSLAYSTNTEAFF. As DNA, the CDR3 is TGTGCCAGCAGCTTAGCATACAGTACTAACACTGAAGCTTTCTTT.